This TCR beta chain is from a study of OX40 agonist ivuxolimab in advanced cancers. Trimming removed 3 bases at V and 2 bases at J, with 10 bases between. The CDR3 loop spans 14 amino acids. Germline CDR1 and CDR2: SGHAT and FQNNGV. Patients were ineligible given autoimmune disease history or systemic immunosuppression. Profiling relied on immunoSEQ multiplex PCR, and the TCRdb table lists in-frame clones only, not all of them. The sample gives 30,000 to 45,000 clones, around 80% of which show up once; almost 10% is in the top ten. Findings and limits, study-wide: The study observed clonal expansion of CD4+ and CD8+ blood T cells by week 6 at 0.1 to 3.0 mg/kg. Among the lowest levels of clonal expansion were found in partial responders at 0.1-3.0 mg/kg. Some nonresponders likewise displayed low normalized T-cell clonal expansion.

This clone showed up just a few times. Its antigen is as yet unknown. The rearrangement joins TRBV11-2 to TRBJ1-2; no clear D. The sequenced sample was CD4+ or CD8+ T cells sorted from blood, obtained in a trial of the OX40 agonist ivuxolimab. The receptor was isolated from an adult with an advanced solid tumor such as melanoma, head and neck, liver or kidney cancer. In nucleotides, the CDR3 is TGTGCCAGCAGCTTTACATGGGTGAACTATGGCTACACCTTC. Its translation: CASSFTWVNYGYTF.